This TCR beta chain was documented in a study of OX40 agonist ivuxolimab in advanced cancers. Of note for this clone: Its specificity is not known.

The CDR3 spans 16 residues. General study findings and limits: Average numbers of expanded clones were greater in CD8+ T cells than in CD4+.

The assay was immunoSEQ multiplex PCR, and TCRdb's table has in-frame clones only and misses some. The table lists tens of thousands of clones, 80% of them singletons. V and J are TRBV21-1 and TRBJ2-7; the table's D call, TRBD2, was not checked against the DNA. TRBV21-1 is annotated as a pseudogene. The TCR was taken from an adult with an advanced solid tumor such as melanoma, head and neck, liver or kidney cancer. This sample comprised CD4+ or CD8+ T cells sorted from blood, obtained in a trial of the OX40 agonist ivuxolimab. CDR3 sequence reads: CASSKGPTSGGYEQYF. DNA of the CDR3: TGTGCCAGCAGCAAAGGCCCGACTAGCGGAGGATACGAGCAGTACTTC.